The 24 T cell receptor beta chains below were found in one sample sequenced in a study of long-term antiretroviral therapy in people with HIV. A v3.0 immunoSEQ assay was performed at survey level. Profiling relied on immunoSEQ multiplex PCR, and the TCRdb table lists in-frame clones only, not all of them. The sample has roughly 15,000 clones, approximately 86% seen once; the top ten hold roughly 10%. This sample comprised unsorted PBMCs, obtained 6.2 years after starting antiretroviral therapy. Every receptor here comes from a middle-aged man with HIV.

V and J are TRBV9 and TRBJ2-3, with TRBD1 identical over 10 bases. The germline V gene encodes CDR1 SGDLS and CDR2 YYNGEE. V was pared by 4 bases and J by 7 bases, with 15 bases of the junction left unmatched. The CDR3 is 17 amino acids. The CDR3 spells CASSTLFGTGAGNTQYF. The CDR3 DNA is TGTGCCAGCAGCACCCTCTTCGGGACAGGGGCGGGAAATACGCAGTATTTT.

This clone was seen just once. The chain carries TRBV7-2 and TRBJ1-1; D uncertain. The CDR3 consists of 15 residues. V was clipped by 1 base and J by 1 base, with 10 bases between them. CDR1 is SGHTA, CDR2 FQGNSA, per germline. In nucleotides, the CDR3 is TGTGCCAGCAGCTTAGTCCTCGGGAAGAACACTGAAGCTTTCTTT. Translating it yields CASSLVLGKNTEAFF.

The rearrangement uses TRBV4-3 and TRBJ2-7; 8 bases line up with TRBD1. CDR3 size: 15 residues. Germline V gene sequence: CDR1 LGHNA, CDR2 YSLEER. V shed 3 bases, J shed 7 bases, and the junction held 11 bases outside the gene matches. The CDR3 DNA reads TGCGCCAGCAGCCAGTTTCGGACAGGGATAAGGGAGCAGTACTTC. It codes for CASSQFRTGIREQYF.

The chain carries TRBV9 and TRBJ2-7; D is perhaps TRBD1 or TRBD2 (5 bases each). The CDR3 loop spans 15 amino acids. Germline V lookup: CDR1 SGDLS, CDR2 YYNGEE. Trimming stripped 0 bases from V and 2 bases from J, with 12 bases between. This chain's CDR3 is CASSVAPGAAYEQYF. As DNA, the CDR3 is TGTGCCAGCAGCGTAGCCCCCGGGGCGGCCTACGAGCAGTACTTC.

This sequence joins TRBV19 and TRBJ1-1, with D tentatively TRBD1 (5 bases). The germline CDR1 and CDR2 sequences are LNHDA and SQIVND (reference sequence). V lost 5 bases and J lost 7, with 11 bases in between. CDR3 size: 12 residues. In DNA, the CDR3 is TGTGCCAGTAGTTTGTGGACAAATGAAGCTTTCTTT. Protein product: CASSLWTNEAFF.

The V gene is TRBV20-1, the J gene TRBJ2-7; D remains unclear. Germline loops: CDR1 DFQATT, CDR2 SNEGSKA (reference sequence). The germline V and J ends were trimmed by 6 bases and 10 bases, with 13 bases remaining between them. The CDR3 sequence is 10 residues long. CDR3 nucleotide sequence: TGCAGTGCCAAGCAGCAAGGACAGTACTTC. It codes for CSAKQQGQYF.

Here the CDR3 DNA reads TGCAGCGTTGGTGGGACAATCAACACCGGGGAGCTGTTTTTT. Encoded protein: CSVGGTINTGELFF. The genes are TRBV29-1 and TRBJ2-2; tentative D call: TRBD1 (6 bases). The CDR3 contains 14 residues. Germline V gene sequence: CDR1 SQVTM, CDR2 ANQGSEA. Trimming cost V 4 bases and J 2 bases, with 11 bases left between them.

The CDR3 DNA is TGTGCCAGCAGCTTAGGGGTTCAGCAGCCCCAGCATTTT. This encodes CASSLGVQQPQHF. The V and J genes are TRBV5-8 and TRBJ1-5; possibly TRBD1 for D (5 bases). Germline V gives CDR1 SGHTS, CDR2 YDEGEE. The V end lost 2 bases, the J end lost 7 bases, and 10 bases lay between the germline ends. The length of the CDR3 is 13 residues.

The rearrangement joins TRBV4-1 to TRBJ1-5; the D gene is possibly TRBD1 (6 bases). CDR1 is MGHRA, CDR2 YSYEKL, per germline. Trimming cost V 0 bases and J 7 bases, with 13 bases left between them. CDR3 length equals 15 residues. CDR3 DNA: TGCGCCAGCAGCCAAGATCAGGGGTCGGTGCAGCCCCAGCATTTT. Protein product: CASSQDQGSVQPQHF.

This chain connects TRBV6-5 to TRBJ2-1; 9 bases agree with TRBD1. The CDR3 is made up of 15 amino acids. Per the germline V gene, CDR1 is MNHEY and CDR2 is SVGAGI. The V segment lost 2 bases and the J segment 8 bases; nucleotides outside the gene matches: 7. CDR3 sequence reads: CASSYAGQGRHEQFF. The CDR3 DNA follows: TGTGCCAGCAGTTACGCCGGACAGGGGCGGCATGAGCAGTTCTTC.

The chain joins TRBV29-1 to TRBJ2-7; D might be TRBD2 (5 bases). This CDR3 region has 12 residues. V gave up 3 bases and J gave up 2 bases, with 8 bases separating them. The germline V gene encodes CDR1 SQVTM and CDR2 ANQGSEA. In DNA form, the CDR3 reads TGCAGCGTTGACACGGGGACCTACGAGCAGTACTTC. As protein: CSVDTGTYEQYF.

This clone turned up a few times. The chain joins TRBV4-1 to TRBJ1-2; 7 bases are a match to TRBD1. Germline V CDR1 and CDR2: MGHRA, YSYEKL. The CDR3 extends over 15 amino acids. After removal of 0 bases from V and 7 bases from J, the junction contained 8 bases not matched to a gene. The CDR3 protein is CASSQDPTGVGGYTF. CDR3 coding DNA: TGCGCCAGCAGCCAAGACCCTACAGGGGTTGGTGGCTACACCTTC.

The rearrangement links TRBV7-8 to TRBJ2-5; D gene ambiguous. Trimming removed 4 bases at V and 1 base at J, with 25 bases between. This CDR3 is 19 amino acids long. Germline V gives CDR1 SGHVS, CDR2 FQNEAQ. The CDR3 is CASSSVQRNFSLSQETQYF. The CDR3 DNA reads as TGTGCCAGCAGCTCCGTTCAGAGAAACTTCTCTCTGAGCCAAGAGACCCAGTACTTC.

This chain uses TRBV5-1 with TRBJ2-2, with D perhaps TRBD2 (5 bases). This CDR3 is built from 15 residues. The V end was cut by 0 bases, the J end by 0 bases, with 6 bases between. CDR1 is SGHRS, CDR2 YFSETQ, per germline. CDR3 in DNA: TGCGCCAGCAGCTTGGAGAGGGCGAACACCGGGGAGCTGTTTTTT. Protein sequence: CASSLERANTGELFF.

The genes are TRBV6-5 and TRBJ2-2, with a tentative D call TRBD1 (5 bases). CDR3 length: 12 amino acids. The germline V gene has CDR1 MNHEY and CDR2 SVGAGI. The ends were cut back, 6 bases at V and 4 bases at J, with 6 bases in the middle. Here the CDR3 reads CASRQATGELFF. The CDR3 nucleotides are TGTGCCAGCAGACAGGCCACCGGGGAGCTGTTTTTT.

This clone came up a few times. The sample has other DNA sequences that encode this CDR3 too. The rearrangement uses TRBV4-3 and TRBJ2-3; 7 bases are shared with TRBD1. Germline values: CDR1 LGHNA, CDR2 YSLEER. The CDR3 spans 14 residues. After removal of 4 bases from V and 2 bases from J, the junction contained 3 bases not matched to a gene. The CDR3 coding sequence is TGCGCCAGCAGCCCAGACAGGGACACAGATACGCAGTATTTT. Protein product: CASSPDRDTDTQYF.

J is TRBJ2-7 and V is TRBV7-8; D is ambiguous. The CDR3 totals 15 residues. The germline V and J ends were trimmed by 1 base and 2 bases, with 12 bases remaining between them. Germline V gene data show CDR1 as SGHVS and CDR2 as FQNEAQ. The CDR3 region is CASSLDPGLTYEQYF. The CDR3 region has the DNA TGTGCCAGCAGCTTAGACCCCGGGCTGACCTACGAGCAGTACTTC.

The chain recombines TRBV7-9 with TRBJ2-7; no clear D gene. The CDR3 totals 13 residues. CDR1 is SEHNR and CDR2 is FQNEAQ in the germline V gene (reference sequence). The V gene lost 8 bases and the J gene lost 0 bases, with 11 bases spanning the gap. The CDR3 coding sequence is TGTGCCAGCTGGGCAGAAAGCTCCTACGAGCAGTACTTC. Protein: CASWAESSYEQYF.

The CDR3 bases are TGTGCCAGTAGCCATCCCCCGGGACAGGGGAACAATCAGCCCCAGCATTTT. Encoded protein: CASSHPPGQGNNQPQHF. The chain recombines TRBV19 with TRBJ1-5; 10 bases fit TRBD1. This CDR3 comprises 17 residues. Germline V gene sequence: CDR1 LNHDA, CDR2 SQIVND (reference sequence). J was trimmed by 3 bases and V by 6 bases; bases with no gene match: 11.

The chain is built from TRBV27 and TRBJ1-2; 9 nucleotides align to TRBD1. CDR1 and CDR2 from the germline V gene are MNHEY and SMNVEV (reference sequence). The CDR3 is made up of 12 amino acids. After removal of 6 bases from V and 6 bases from J, the junction contained 2 bases not matched to a gene. The chain's CDR3 is CASRDRGHGYTF. The CDR3 DNA is TGTGCCAGCAGGGACAGGGGACATGGCTACACCTTC.

The chain combines TRBV11-3 with TRBJ2-7; TRBD1 might be the D (6 bases). V was shortened by 4 bases and J by 5 bases, with 9 bases between the two germline ends. The length of the CDR3 is 12 residues. Looked up from germline, CDR1 is SGHNT and CDR2 is YENEEA. CDR3 bases: TGTGCCAGCAGCTCGGACAGCCACGAGCAGTACTTC. Amino acid sequence: CASSSDSHEQYF.

This chain joins TRBV27 and TRBJ1-2, with D possibly being TRBD1 (5 bases). The CDR3 extends over 16 amino acids. Germline-derived CDR1 and CDR2 are MNHEY and SMNVEV (reference sequence). Between the trimmed V and J ends, which lost 3 bases and 5 bases, there was a span of 19 bases. The CDR3 bases are TGTGCCAGCAGTTTTACTTTTGCCAGGGTGAATTATGGCTACACCTTC. Translation: CASSFTFARVNYGYTF.

V and J are TRBV28 and TRBJ2-5; D remains unclear. The CDR3 is 13 amino acids. Trimming shortened V by 4 bases and J by 5 bases, and 11 bases separated the two germline ends. Germline lookup yields CDR1 MDHEN and CDR2 SYDVKM. The CDR3 reads CASSWAAVETQYF. CDR3 DNA sequence: TGTGCCAGCAGTTGGGCCGCGGTCGAGACCCAGTACTTC.

The V call is TRBV11-3, the J call TRBJ2-1, with TRBD2 as a possible D gene (5 bases). Between the trimmed V and J ends, which lost 4 bases and 6 bases, there was a span of 7 bases. The CDR3 length is 12 residues. Germline CDR1 reads SGHNT; CDR2 reads YENEEA. CDR3 in amino acids: CASSSTSNEQFF. CDR3 nucleotide sequence: TGTGCCAGCAGCTCTACTAGCAATGAGCAGTTCTTC.